A single sample gave rise to the 7 T cell receptor beta chains below, sequenced in a study of shared clonotypes between healthy human individuals. Sequencing was performed with immunoSEQ multiplex PCR; in TCRdb, only in-frame clones are kept and a portion is missing. The profile shows 2.3 million or so clones, more than 85% of them singletons. Specimen: naive CD4+ T cells from PBMCs. Subset denoted: CD45RA+ positively selected. The receptors shown here come from a man aged 18 to 29 in good health. Some clones in this sample may be carry-over from other donors' samples.

This rearrangement joins TRBV5-1 to TRBJ2-7; 7 nucleotides match TRBD1. The CDR3 has 12 amino acids. V was pared by 5 bases and J by 6 bases, with 5 bases of the junction left unmatched. Germline CDR1 reads SGHRS; CDR2 reads YFSETQ. The CDR3 protein is CASSAYRGEQYF. CDR3 DNA: TGCGCCAGCAGTGCGTACAGGGGCGAGCAGTACTTC.

In DNA form, the CDR3 reads TGTGCCAGCAGTCAGGACCGCACTCAGCCCCAGCATTTT. This codes for CASSQDRTQPQHF. The genes are TRBV6-5 and TRBJ1-5; D is uncertain. Trimming shortened V by 5 bases and J by 6 bases, and 11 bases separated the two germline ends. The CDR3 runs to 13 residues. Germline V gives CDR1 MNHEY, CDR2 SVGAGI.

This clone appeared once. The chain joins TRBV5-4 to TRBJ2-1, with TRBD1 matching over 9 bases. Germline-derived CDR1 and CDR2 are SGHNT and YYREEE (reference sequence). CDR3 length: 14 residues. Unmatched junction bases numbered 4, after V lost 3 bases and J lost 6 bases. The CDR3 reads CASSSGTGTNEQFF. Written as DNA, the CDR3 is TGTGCCAGCAGCTCGGGGACAGGGACCAATGAGCAGTTCTTC.

For this clone: Other DNA sequences in the sample encode the same CDR3. The chain has TRBV9 and TRBJ1-2; 9 bases fit TRBD1. V trimming: 4 bases; J trimming: 2 bases; junction bases outside the gene matches: 3. This CDR3 is built from 14 residues. In germline, CDR1 is SGDLS, CDR2 YYNGEE. The DNA of the CDR3 is TGTGCCAGCAGCAAGGGACAGGGAAACTATGGCTACACCTTC. Encoded protein: CASSKGQGNYGYTF.

The rearrangement links TRBV7-9 to TRBJ2-7; no clear D gene. V lost 2 bases to trimming and J lost 2 bases, with 13 bases between them. Germline CDR1 is SEHNR and CDR2 is FQNEAQ (reference sequence). The CDR3 contains 15 residues. CDR3: CASSLSPQSTYEQYF. CDR3 DNA sequence: TGTGCCAGCAGCTTATCCCCGCAGTCTACCTACGAGCAGTACTTC.

The chain joins TRBV4-3 to TRBJ2-3; tentative D call: TRBD2 (5 bases). Trimming cost V 2 bases and J 1 base, with 7 bases left between them. The CDR3 covers 14 residues. The germline V gene encodes CDR1 LGHNA and CDR2 YSLEER. The CDR3 DNA follows: TGCGCCAGCAGCCAACCCGGGGGCACAGATACGCAGTATTTT. Translating gives CASSQPGGTDTQYF.

The rearrangement links TRBV18 to TRBJ1-1; no reliable D call. The ends were cut back, 4 bases at V and 5 bases at J, with 20 bases in the middle. The length of the CDR3 is 16 residues. Germline lookup yields CDR1 KGHSH and CDR2 LQKENI. CDR3 sequence (DNA): TGTGCCAGCTCACTGTCCCGGAGGCAGGCGGGAACTGAAGCTTTCTTT. It codes for CASSLSRRQAGTEAFF.